This entry is about one TCR beta chain. Its antigen has not been determined. One base away there is no much larger clone; base qualities are not given. Synthetic TCR analog templates were spiked into each PCR to estimate absolute template abundance from read counts. The immunoSEQ assay used bias-controlled V and J gene primers to amplify TCRbeta CDR3 regions from genomic DNA. Sequencing of rearranged TCRbeta segments was done at approximately 20X coverage. The authors' pipeline ran thus. Clustering was used to correct sequencing errors, and CDR3s were annotated against IMGT to assign V, D and J genes. Downstream analyses used only productive TCRbeta rearrangements and left out out-of-frame or stop-codon sequences. Clonality was computed as one minus Shannon entropy normalized by the log of the number of unique productive sequences. Fisher's exact test with Benjamini-Hochberg correction, using a cutoff of adjusted p below 0.01, was how clones that differed between time points or between blood and tumor were identified. Entries here come from immuneACCESS through TCRdb and include only in-frame sequences with V and J called. Some clones fail to appear in such tables; in the studies checked, an unresolved V gene covers under half of the shortfall, and the cause of the remainder is unknown. Clonal size and the V and J genes are those of that table, whereas D and trimming came from the DNA. This sample has about 110,000 clones in its table, and under 95% of those were observed once. The top ten clonotypes cover around 4% of the sample.

This sample is part of a study of PD-L1 blockade in urothelial cancer (dated by TCRdb to 2016 to 2017). A note on the overall study: Therapy was started in about 2014 for all patients, and atezolizumab 1,200 mg was administered intravenously every 3 weeks. About 90% of the 29 patients were identified as males with urothelial cancer of bladder origin, and a prior smoking history was reported by 18 of 29 patients. Patients had an ECOG performance status of 0 or 1 and had received between 0 and 3 prior chemotherapy regimens. Blood samples were analyzed at 3 weeks after treatment start (second dose) and at 6 weeks after treatment start. Blood samples yielded a median of roughly 150,000 T cells and more than 80,000 unique TCRs, with median clonality around 0.084. The study was an exploratory multi-omic analysis of somatic, immune and clinical correlates of response to PD-L1 blockade with atezolizumab in urothelial cancer. Pretreatment tumor samples, along with matched peripheral blood serially collected before and after atezolizumab treatment, were subjected to TCR sequencing. Progression-free survival longer than 6 months counted as durable clinical benefit, and TCR features were additionally tested against both progression-free and overall survival. In the same patients who had TCR sequencing, pretreatment tumors also underwent whole exome sequencing and RNA sequencing. Durable clinical benefit was achieved by nine patients but not by the remaining 20. Over 28 patients had pretreatment blood TCR-seq, some 24 had at least one posttreatment blood collection, and some 24 had tumor TCR-seq. Beyond this particular receptor, the publication reports: Because the sample size was small (n of about 29) and many exploratory analyses were performed, the results are intended to be hypothesis-generating. Greater expansion of tumor-associated TCR clones in peripheral blood 3 weeks after the start of treatment was observed in patients with durable benefit (n ≈ 20, p = 0.022). A pretreatment peripheral blood TCR clonality below the median was linked to improved progression-free and overall survival.

V is shortened by 2 bases, J by 2 bases, and the region joining them spans 13 bases. The CDR3 goes from the cysteine to the phenylalanine over 16 residues. The entry retains the CDR3 DNA only, 48 bases that are in frame from base 1. CDR1 MGHDK and CDR2 SYGVNS are derived from the germline V gene. Taken with the paper, the label for time point translates to: peripheral blood 6 weeks after treatment start. The cohort included about 30 patients with locally advanced or metastatic urothelial carcinoma who were treated at Memorial Sloan Kettering on a trial protocol. Peripheral blood mononuclear cells were collected pretreatment and during treatment, with between 1 and 8 total time points per patient. The Qiagen DNeasy Blood extraction kit was used to purify genomic DNA from total PBMCs and from tumor samples. Collected pretreatment and during treatment, PBMCs were isolated and stored as previously described.

The sequence was obtained from a man aged 55-75 years with urothelial cancer. Specimen: PBMCs, collected around atezolizumab (anti-PD-L1) treatment. The chain uses TRBV25-1 and TRBJ2-4; the best D guess is TRBD1, with 6 bases matching. CDR3 region: CASSEDRPLTKNIQYF. The nucleotides are TGTGCCAGCAGTGAAGACAGGCCTCTAACCAAAAACATTCAGTACTTC.